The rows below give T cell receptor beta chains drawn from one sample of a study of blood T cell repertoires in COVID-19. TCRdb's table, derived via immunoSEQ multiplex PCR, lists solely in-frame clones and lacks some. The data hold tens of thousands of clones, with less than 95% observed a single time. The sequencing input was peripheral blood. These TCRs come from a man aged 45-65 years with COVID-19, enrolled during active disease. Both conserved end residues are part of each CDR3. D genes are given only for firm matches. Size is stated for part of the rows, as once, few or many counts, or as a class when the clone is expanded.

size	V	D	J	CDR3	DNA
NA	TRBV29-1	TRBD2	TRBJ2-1	CSVASGTSSYNEQFF	TGCAGCGTTGCTAGCGGGACGAGCTCCTACAATGAGCAGTTCTTC
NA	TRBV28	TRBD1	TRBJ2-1	CASSSLGQEQFF	TGTGCCAGCAGTTCCCTGGGACAGGAGCAGTTCTTC
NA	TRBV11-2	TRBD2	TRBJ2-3	CASSLRSAGGGTDTQYF	TGTGCCAGCAGCTTACGGTCTGCGGGAGGGGGCACAGATACGCAGTATTTT
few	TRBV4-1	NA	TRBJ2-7	CASSQEVPGGHYEQYF	TGCGCCAGCAGCCAAGAGGTGCCAGGGGGGCACTACGAGCAGTACTTC
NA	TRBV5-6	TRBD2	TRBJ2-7	CASSFSSGYLEPGYF	TGTGCCAGCAGCTTTAGTAGCGGGTACCTTGAGCCCGGATACTTC
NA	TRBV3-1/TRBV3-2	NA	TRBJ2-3	CASSLSWSVYF	TGTGCCAGCAGCCTCTCCTGGAGTGTGTATTTT
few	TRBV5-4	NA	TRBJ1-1	CASSDSRALNTEAFF	TGTGCCAGCAGCGATTCTAGAGCCCTGAACACTGAAGCTTTCTTT
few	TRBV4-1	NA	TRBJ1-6	CASSLWATGPNNSPLHF	TGCGCCAGCAGCCTCTGGGCAACAGGACCTAATAATTCACCCCTCCACTTT
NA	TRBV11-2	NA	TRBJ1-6	CASSLDFGEVHF	TGTGCCAGCAGCTTAGATTTCGGTGAAGTCCACTTT
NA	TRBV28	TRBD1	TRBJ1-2	CASSLWAGGHGYTF	TGTGCCAGCAGTTTATGGGCAGGGGGCCATGGCTACACCTTC
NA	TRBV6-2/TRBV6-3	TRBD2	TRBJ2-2	CASSSLKPTSGRADRTGELFF	TGTGCCAGCAGTTCCTTAAAACCGACTAGCGGGAGGGCCGACCGAACCGGGGAGCTGTTTTTT
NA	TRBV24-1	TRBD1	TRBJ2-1	CATSDTGEGSYNEQFF	TGTGCCACCAGTGATACAGGGGAAGGTTCCTACAATGAGCAGTTCTTC
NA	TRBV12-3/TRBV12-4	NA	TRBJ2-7	CASSRRQSYEQYF	TGTGCCAGCAGCCGCAGACAGTCCTACGAGCAGTACTTC
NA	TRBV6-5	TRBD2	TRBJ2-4	CASSPGTSGTNIQYF	TGTGCCAGCAGCCCCGGGACTAGCGGGACGAACATTCAGTACTTC
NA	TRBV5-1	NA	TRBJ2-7	CASSPRGGYEQYF	TGCGCCAGCAGCCCAAGGGGGGGGTACGAGCAGTACTTC
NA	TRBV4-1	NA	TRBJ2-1	CASSQDGARHEQFF	TGCGCCAGCAGCCAAGATGGGGCTCGTCATGAGCAGTTCTTC
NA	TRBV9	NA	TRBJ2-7	CASSVAGANEQYF	TGTGCCAGCAGCGTAGCAGGGGCAAACGAGCAGTACTTC
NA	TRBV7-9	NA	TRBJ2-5	CASSPTKGGETQYF	TGTGCCAGCAGCCCCACAAAAGGGGGAGAGACCCAGTACTTC
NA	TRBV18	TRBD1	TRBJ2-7	CASRTGGSSSEQYF	TGTGCCAGCCGGACAGGGGGGAGTAGTAGCGAGCAGTACTTC
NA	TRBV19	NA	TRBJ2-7	CASSIGGTYSYEQYF	TGTGCCAGTAGTATAGGAGGCACCTACTCCTACGAGCAGTACTTC
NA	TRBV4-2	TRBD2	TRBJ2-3	CASSQGLAEGNTQYF	TGTGCCAGCAGCCAGGGACTAGCGGAGGGTAATACGCAGTATTTT
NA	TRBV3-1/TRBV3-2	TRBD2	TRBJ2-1	CASSQDRTSGYNEQFF	TGTGCCAGCAGCCAAGACCGGACTAGCGGCTACAATGAGCAGTTCTTC
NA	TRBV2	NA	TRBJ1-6	CASSTQGSYNSPLHF	TGTGCCAGCAGTACGCAGGGATCCTATAATTCACCCCTCCACTTT
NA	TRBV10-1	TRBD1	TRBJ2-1	CASSELGDRVNEQFF	TGCGCCAGCAGTGAGCTTGGGGACAGGGTCAATGAGCAGTTCTTC
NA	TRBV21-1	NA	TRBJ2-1	CASSKATVTGFEQFF	TGTGCCAGCAGCAAAGCCACCGTAACAGGGTTTGAGCAGTTCTTC
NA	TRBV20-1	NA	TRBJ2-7	CSASGGVSSYEQYF	TGCAGTGCTAGTGGCGGGGTTAGCTCCTACGAGCAGTACTTC
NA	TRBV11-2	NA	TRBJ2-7	CASSSPRTSYEQYF	TGTGCCAGCAGCTCTCCCAGAACCTCCTACGAGCAGTACTTC
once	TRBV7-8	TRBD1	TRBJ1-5	CASSLAGGQGKSNQPQHF	TGTGCCAGCAGCTTAGCTGGGGGACAGGGAAAAAGCAATCAGCCCCAGCATTTT
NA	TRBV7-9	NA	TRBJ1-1	CASSLNYGLGQGLNTEAFF	TGTGCCAGCAGTTTAAATTATGGGTTAGGTCAGGGGTTGAACACTGAAGCTTTCTTT
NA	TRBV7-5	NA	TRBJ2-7	CVRSPSEGASDEQYF	TGTGTCAGAAGCCCCTCGGAGGGGGCTAGCGACGAGCAGTACTTC
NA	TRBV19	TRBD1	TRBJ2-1	CASSILGQGYNEQFF	TGTGCCAGTAGTATTCTGGGACAGGGATACAATGAGCAGTTCTTC
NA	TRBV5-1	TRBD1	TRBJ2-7	CASSSGQGRGEQYF	TGCGCCAGCAGCTCTGGACAGGGAAGAGGTGAGCAGTACTTC
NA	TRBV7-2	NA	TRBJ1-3	CASSLDWPGRGGNTIYF	TGTGCCAGCAGCTTAGATTGGCCTGGCAGGGGTGGAAACACCATATATTTT
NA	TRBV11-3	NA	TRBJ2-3	CASSYRDKDTQYF	TGTGCCAGCAGCTACCGGGACAAAGATACGCAGTATTTT
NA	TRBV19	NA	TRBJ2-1	CASSPRGGEVDNEQFF	TGTGCCAGTAGCCCTAGGGGGGGGGAGGTGGACAATGAGCAGTTCTTC
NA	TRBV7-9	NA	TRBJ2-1	CASSLAAGVGEQFF	TGTGCCAGCAGCTTAGCGGCAGGGGTCGGTGAGCAGTTCTTC
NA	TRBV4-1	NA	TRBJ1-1	CASSQGSTYRTEAFF	TGCGCCAGCAGCCAAGGATCCACCTACAGGACTGAAGCTTTCTTT
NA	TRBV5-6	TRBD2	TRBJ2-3	CASSLGSGSWSTDTQYF	TGTGCCAGCAGCTTGGGTAGCGGGAGCTGGAGCACAGATACGCAGTATTTT
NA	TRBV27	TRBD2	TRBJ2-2	CASSLLLAGGSGELFF	TGTGCCAGCAGTTTATTGCTAGCGGGAGGCTCCGGGGAGCTGTTTTTT
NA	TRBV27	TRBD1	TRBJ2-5	CASSFRQGAQETQYF	TGTGCCAGCAGTTTCCGACAGGGGGCCCAAGAGACCCAGTACTTC
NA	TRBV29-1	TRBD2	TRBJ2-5	CSVEWTSGAQETQYF	TGCAGCGTTGAATGGACTAGCGGGGCCCAAGAGACCCAGTACTTC
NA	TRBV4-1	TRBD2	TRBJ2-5	CASSQLALLAGGGVETQYF	TGCGCCAGCAGCCAGCTGGCTCTTCTAGCGGGAGGAGGGGTAGAGACCCAGTACTTC
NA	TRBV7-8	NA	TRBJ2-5	CASSLGRQETQYF	TGTGCCAGCAGCTTAGGGCGGCAAGAGACCCAGTACTTC
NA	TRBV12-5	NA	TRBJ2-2	CASGMDKDINTGELFF	TGTGCTAGTGGTATGGACAAAGACATAAACACCGGGGAGCTGTTTTTT
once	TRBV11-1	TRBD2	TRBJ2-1	CASSKPIAGSYNEQFF	TGTGCCAGCAGCAAACCCATAGCGGGCTCCTACAATGAGCAGTTCTTC
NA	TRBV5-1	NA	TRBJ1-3	CASSFDRSSGNTIYF	TGCGCCAGCAGCTTTGACCGGAGCTCTGGAAACACCATATATTTT
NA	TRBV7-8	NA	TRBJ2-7	CASSLTESYEQYF	TGTGCCAGCAGCTTAACAGAATCCTACGAGCAGTACTTC
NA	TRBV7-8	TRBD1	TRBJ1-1	CASSLGGQGGTEAFF	TGTGCCAGCAGCTTAGGCGGACAGGGCGGCACTGAAGCTTTCTTT
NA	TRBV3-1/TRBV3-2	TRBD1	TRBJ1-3	CASSQWGQGNTIYF	TGTGCCAGCAGCCAATGGGGACAGGGAAACACCATATATTTT
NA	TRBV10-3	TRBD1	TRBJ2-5	CAISALGQGGETQYF	TGTGCCATCAGTGCGCTGGGACAGGGTGGAGAGACCCAGTACTTC
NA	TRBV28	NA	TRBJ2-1	CASSLSGGYNEQFF	TGTGCCAGCAGTTTGAGTGGCGGTTACAATGAGCAGTTCTTC
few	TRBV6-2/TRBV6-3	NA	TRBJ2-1	CASSPRDWHREQFF	TGTGCCAGCAGTCCGCGGGACTGGCACCGTGAGCAGTTCTTC
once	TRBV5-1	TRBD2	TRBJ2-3	CASSLDISGRAADTQYF	TGCGCCAGCAGCTTGGATATTAGCGGGAGGGCCGCTGATACGCAGTATTTT